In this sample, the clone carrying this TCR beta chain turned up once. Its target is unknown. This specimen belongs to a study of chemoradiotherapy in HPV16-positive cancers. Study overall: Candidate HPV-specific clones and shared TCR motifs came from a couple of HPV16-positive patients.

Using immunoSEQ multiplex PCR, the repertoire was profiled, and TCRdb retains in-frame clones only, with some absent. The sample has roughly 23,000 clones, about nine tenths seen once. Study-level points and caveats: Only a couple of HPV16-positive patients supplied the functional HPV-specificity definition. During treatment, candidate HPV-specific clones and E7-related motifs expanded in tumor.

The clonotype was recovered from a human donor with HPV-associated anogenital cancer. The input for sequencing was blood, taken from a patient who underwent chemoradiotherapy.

DNA of the CDR3: TGTGCCAGCAGGGAGTCCTACGAGCAGTACTTC. Amino acid sequence: CASRESYEQYF. The V gene is TRBV11-2, the J gene TRBJ2-7; no definite D call. The CDR3 has 11 amino acids. Deletions cut 6 bases from V and 1 base from J, with 4 bases between. In germline, CDR1 is SGHAT, CDR2 FQNNGV.